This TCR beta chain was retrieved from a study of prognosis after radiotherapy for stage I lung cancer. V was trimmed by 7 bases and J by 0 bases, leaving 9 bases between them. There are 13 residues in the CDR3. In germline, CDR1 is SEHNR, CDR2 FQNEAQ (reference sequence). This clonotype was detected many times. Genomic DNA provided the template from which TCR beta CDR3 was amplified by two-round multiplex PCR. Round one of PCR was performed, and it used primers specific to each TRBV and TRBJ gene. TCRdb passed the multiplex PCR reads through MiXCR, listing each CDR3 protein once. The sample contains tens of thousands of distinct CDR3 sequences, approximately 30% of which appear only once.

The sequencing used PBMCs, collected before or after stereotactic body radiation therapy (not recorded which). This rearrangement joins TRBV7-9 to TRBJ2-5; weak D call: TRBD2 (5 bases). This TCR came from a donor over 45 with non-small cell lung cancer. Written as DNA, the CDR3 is TGTGCCAGCACCCCGGGGTACCAAGAGACCCAGTACTTC. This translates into CASTPGYQETQYF.